The 16 T cell receptor beta chains below were found in one sample sequenced in a study of T cells in localized non-small cell lung cancer. Some clones are missing from TCRdb's copy, which holds only in-frame ones; the method was immunoSEQ multiplex PCR. The sample carries under 150,000 clones, about 90% recorded once. The sample in question was peripheral blood, obtained before any cancer treatment. These receptors came from a female donor over 55 with stage I lung adenocarcinoma.

This chain joins TRBV28 and TRBJ1-4, with TRBD1 as a possible D gene (5 bases). The germline V and J ends were trimmed by 6 bases and 0 bases, with 11 bases remaining between them. CDR1 is MDHEN, CDR2 SYDVKM, per germline. This CDR3 is 15 amino acids long. The DNA for the CDR3 is TGTGCCAGCAGACGGCAGGGTGCAACTAATGAAAAACTGTTTTTT. Amino acid sequence: CASRRQGATNEKLFF.

The J gene is TRBJ1-2, the V gene TRBV4-2, with no clear D. The CDR3 spans 11 residues. V gave up 0 bases and J gave up 7 bases, with 3 bases separating them. Looked up from germline, CDR1 is LGHNA and CDR2 is YNFKEQ. The CDR3 nucleotides are TGTGCCAGCAGCCAAGATAGTGGCTACACCTTC. Translated: CASSQDSGYTF.

The V and J genes are TRBV4-1 and TRBJ2-3, with 14 bases aligning to TRBD2. Germline V gives CDR1 MGHRA, CDR2 YSYEKL. Trimming at V came to 3 bases and at J to 4 bases, leaving 6 bases not matched to a gene. The length of the CDR3 is 17 residues. CDR3 nucleotides: TGCGCCAGCAGCCAGGGGGGGACTAGCGGGAGCGCAGATACGCAGTATTTT. This codes for CASSQGGTSGSADTQYF.

The chain carries TRBV11-3 and TRBJ2-2; TRBD2 matches at 7 bases. The CDR3 totals 16 residues. J was trimmed by 4 bases and V by 3 bases; bases with no gene match: 8. Per germline, CDR1 SGHNT and CDR2 YENEEA. CDR3 amino acids: CASSFLSGKGTGELFF. The CDR3 DNA reads TGTGCCAGCAGCTTCTTGAGCGGGAAGGGCACCGGGGAGCTGTTTTTT.

This clone was picked up one time. CDR3 protein: CASSYSRGFSYEQYF. CDR3 nucleotide sequence: TGTGCCAGCAGTTACTCAAGGGGGTTCTCCTACGAGCAGTACTTC. J is TRBJ2-7 and V is TRBV6-6; D may be TRBD1 (6 bases). In germline, CDR1 is MNHNY, CDR2 SVGAGI (reference sequence). The V and J ends lost 0 bases and 0 bases respectively, with 9 bases between them. This CDR3 has 15 amino acids.

The V and J genes are TRBV2 and TRBJ2-6, with a possible D match to TRBD1 (6 bases). The germline V gene has CDR1 SNHLY and CDR2 FYNNEI. The CDR3 runs to 20 residues. Trimming removed 6 bases from V and 2 bases from J, with 26 bases in between. The CDR3 loop is CASSGPGHGGIRTGANVLTF. Written as DNA, the CDR3 is TGTGCCAGCAGCGGACCGGGACACGGTGGAATTCGGACTGGGGCCAACGTCCTGACTTTC.

The V gene is TRBV9, the J gene TRBJ2-2; D tentatively reads TRBD1 or TRBD2 (5 bases each). V lost 9 bases to trimming and J lost 8 bases, with 20 bases between them. The CDR3 is 14 residues long. The germline V gene has CDR1 SGDLS and CDR2 YYNGEE. The CDR3 loop is CATGAATNGGELFF. CDR3 DNA: TGTGCCACCGGGGCGGCTACCAATGGGGGGGAGCTGTTTTTT.

V usage is TRBV5-4 and J usage is TRBJ2-5, with a possible D match to TRBD1 (6 bases). CDR1 SGHNT and CDR2 YYREEE come from the germline V gene (reference sequence). The ends were cut back, 1 base at V and 4 bases at J, with 17 bases in the middle. This CDR3 is built from 16 residues. CDR3 in amino acids: CASSLPGPSRGETQYF. The CDR3 region has the DNA TGTGCCAGCAGCTTGCCGGGGCCTAGCAGGGGAGAGACCCAGTACTTC.

This clone has just a few counts. The chain combines TRBV7-3 with TRBJ2-1, with 10 bases aligning to TRBD2. The CDR3 loop spans 15 amino acids. CDR1 is SGHTA and CDR2 is FQGTGA in the germline V gene. Trimming at V came to 6 bases and at J to 4 bases, leaving 6 bases not matched to a gene. For the CDR3, the DNA is TGTGCCAGCAGTCTAGCGGGAGACGAGTACAATGAGCAGTTCTTC. Translating it yields CASSLAGDEYNEQFF.

The rearrangement links TRBV7-9 to TRBJ2-7, with 13 positions matching TRBD2. Germline loops: CDR1 SEHNR, CDR2 FQNEAQ (reference sequence). J was trimmed by 6 bases and V by 5 bases; bases with no gene match: 4. CDR3 size: 14 residues. The CDR3 DNA reads as TGTGCCAGCAGCCAAACTAGCGGGAGGGTCGAGCAGTACTTC. Translation gives CASSQTSGRVEQYF.

CDR3 sequence: CASSLLKPPNTGELFF. CDR3 nucleotides: TGTGCCAGCAGCTTGCTAAAACCGCCGAACACCGGGGAGCTGTTTTTT. The V gene is TRBV5-4, the J gene TRBJ2-2, with unresolved D. Germline CDR1 reads SGHNT; CDR2 reads YYREEE (reference sequence). CDR3 length equals 16 residues. V dropped 1 base and J dropped 0 bases, with 10 bases sitting between them.

A remark on this clone: This sample also contains other DNA sequences that code for the same CDR3. The J gene is TRBJ1-1, the V gene TRBV7-9; D is possibly TRBD1 (5 bases). The CDR3 contains 13 residues. Germline V gives CDR1 SEHNR, CDR2 FQNEAQ (reference sequence). V was clipped by 2 bases and J by 1 base, with 5 bases between them. The CDR3 reads CASSLQGNTEAFF. In DNA, the CDR3 is TGTGCCAGCAGCTTACAGGGGAACACTGAAGCTTTCTTT.

In DNA form, the CDR3 reads TGTGCCTGGAGTGTTAGGGGTAGAGGGGCCAACGTCCTGACTTTC. Translating gives CAWSVRGRGANVLTF. This chain connects TRBV30 to TRBJ2-6; a possible D gene is TRBD1 (5 bases). The germline gives CDR1 GTSNPN, CDR2 SVGIG (reference sequence). V was trimmed by 0 bases and J by 4 bases, leaving 10 bases between them. The CDR3 totals 15 residues.

The CDR3 coding sequence is TGTGCCAGCAGCGTAGCTACCGGGGGAAACACCATATATTTT. This gives the protein CASSVATGGNTIYF. V usage is TRBV9 and J usage is TRBJ1-3; the D is unclear. CDR3 size: 14 residues. V was cut by 0 bases and J by 4 bases, with 8 bases left in between. Germline V gene sequence: CDR1 SGDLS, CDR2 YYNGEE.

V and J are TRBV5-5 and TRBJ2-7; D possibly matches TRBD1 or TRBD2 (5 bases each). The CDR3 sequence is 14 residues long. V dropped 3 bases and J dropped 2 bases, with 12 bases sitting between them. Germline V gives CDR1 SGHKS, CDR2 YYEKEE (reference sequence). CDR3 DNA: TGTGCCAGCAGCTCCGGGACCCGACCCTACGAGCAGTACTTC. Encoded protein: CASSSGTRPYEQYF.

CDR3 coding DNA: TGTGCCAGCAGTGCCTACAGGGGCGGAGAGACCCAGTACTTC. It yields the protein CASSAYRGGETQYF. The chain recombines TRBV25-1 with TRBJ2-5; TRBD1 aligns across 7 bases. The CDR3 runs to 14 residues. Germline CDR1 and CDR2: MGHDK and SYGVNS. Unmatched junction bases numbered 6, after V lost 4 bases and J lost 4 bases.